The T cell receptor beta chain described here comes from a study of T-cell memory formation after mild COVID-19. V lost 6 bases to trimming and J lost 4 bases, with 9 bases between them. The germline CDR1 and CDR2 sequences are MNHEY and SMNVEV (reference sequence). This CDR3 spans 12 amino acids. TCRdb fed the 5' RACE reads into MiXCR, producing one record per CDR3 protein. The sample yields around 250,000 distinct CDR3 sequences, about a sixth seen once. The receptor's source is a man between 18 and 35 years old who had mild COVID-19 (a few samples of this study predate the infection). Cell type and time point are not known. The V gene is TRBV27, the J gene TRBJ1-2; D is possibly TRBD1 (6 bases). Specimen: PBMCs or a T cell subset sorted from them (not recorded which). CDR3 in DNA: TGTGCCAGCAGAGGGGGGATCTATGGCTACACCTTC. Residues: CASRGGIYGYTF.